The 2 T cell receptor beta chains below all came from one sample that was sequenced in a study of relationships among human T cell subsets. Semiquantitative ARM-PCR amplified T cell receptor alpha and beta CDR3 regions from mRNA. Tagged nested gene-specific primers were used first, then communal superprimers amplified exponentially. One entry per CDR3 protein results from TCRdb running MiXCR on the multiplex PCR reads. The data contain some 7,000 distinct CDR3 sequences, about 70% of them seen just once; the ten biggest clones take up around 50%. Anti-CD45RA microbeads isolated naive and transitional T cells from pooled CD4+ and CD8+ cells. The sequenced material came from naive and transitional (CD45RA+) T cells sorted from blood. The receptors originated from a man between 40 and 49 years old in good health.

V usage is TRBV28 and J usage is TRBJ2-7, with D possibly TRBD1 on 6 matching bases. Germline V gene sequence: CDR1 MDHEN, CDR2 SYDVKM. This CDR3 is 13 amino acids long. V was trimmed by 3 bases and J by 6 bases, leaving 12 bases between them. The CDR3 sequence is CASSFPGAGEQYF. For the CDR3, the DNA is TGTGCCAGCAGTTTCCCAGGGGCCGGCGAGCAGTACTTC.

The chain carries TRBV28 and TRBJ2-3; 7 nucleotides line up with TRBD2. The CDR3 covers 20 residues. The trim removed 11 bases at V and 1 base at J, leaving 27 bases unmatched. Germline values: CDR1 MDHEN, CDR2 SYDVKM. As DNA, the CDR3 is TGTGCCGTCGAAGTTCCGGTACTAGCGCATAGGTTTCTTGGCACAGATACGCAGTATTTT. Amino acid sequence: CAVEVPVLAHRFLGTDTQYF.